These 19 T cell receptor beta chains came from one sample sequenced in a study of regulatory T cells in long-lasting Graves disease. Time point specified: newly diagnosed GD, antithyroid drugs for less than 3 months. After RNA was extracted from PBMCs, the TCR library was made from it. Relying on iRepertoire HTBI primers and Arm-PCR of CDR3 regions, the team built TCR beta libraries. From the multiplex PCR reads, TCRdb called clonotypes with MiXCR, one entry per CDR3 protein. Found here are around 320,000 distinct CDR3 sequences, 15% to 20% of them singletons; the top ten hold about 27%. The same sample was also used in a study of T cells in Graves' hyperthyroidism and ophthalmopathy.

The sample in question was peripheral blood mononuclear cells (PBMCs), obtained at new diagnosis, from a patient treated with antithyroid drugs. These receptor sequences come from a man aged 35-49 years with Graves disease.

V gene TRBV19 combines with J gene TRBJ2-5, with 7 nucleotides matching TRBD2. V trimming: 8 bases; J trimming: 7 bases; junction bases outside the gene matches: 7. Germline CDR1 reads LNHDA; CDR2 reads SQIVND (reference sequence). CDR3 size: 12 residues. The CDR3 reads CASGTTSATQYF. The DNA for the CDR3 is TGTGCCAGTGGGACTACCTCGGCGACCCAGTACTTC.

The sample holds many counts of this clonotype. The V gene is TRBV20-1, the J gene TRBJ1-5, with no clear D. Trimming left V 0 bases short and J 5 bases short, with 17 bases between. This CDR3 comprises 16 residues. Looked up from germline, CDR1 is DFQATT and CDR2 is SNEGSKA (reference sequence). This chain's CDR3 is CSARDWRDVGHQPQHF. The CDR3, as DNA: TGCAGTGCTAGAGATTGGCGGGATGTCGGTCATCAGCCCCAGCATTTT.

This clonotype was detected ten times or more. The CDR3 sequence: CASSLIGQARSTQYF. The CDR3 DNA reads TGTGCCAGCAGTTTAATAGGCCAGGCTCGAAGTACGCAGTATTTT. The chain links TRBV28 to TRBJ2-3; unclear D gene. Germline-derived CDR1 and CDR2 are MDHEN and SYDVKM. The V and J ends lost 2 bases and 8 bases respectively, with 17 bases between them. This CDR3 is built from 15 residues.

This clonotype was counted between two and nine times. This may be a read error: a much more frequent sequence differs by one nucleotide. V is TRBV2 and J is TRBJ1-6; TRBD1 matches at 7 bases. V gave up 7 bases and J gave up 1 base; unmatched junction bases: 4. The CDR3 totals 15 residues. Germline V gene data show CDR1 as SNHLY and CDR2 as FYNNEI. The CDR3 DNA reads as TGTGCCAGCACCCAGGGGGAGTCCTATAATTCACCCCTCCACTTT. Encoded protein: CASTQGESYNSPLHF. The full variable domain, in which reference TRBV2 and TRBJ1-6 provide the parts outside the CDR3, is EPEVTQTPSHQVTQMGQEVILRCVPISNHLYFYWYRQILGQKVEFLVSFYNNEISEKSEIFDDQFSVERPDGSNFTLKIRSTKLEDSAMYFCASTQGESYNSPLHFGNGTRLTVT.

This clonotype was recorded at least ten times. This chain uses TRBV20-1 with TRBJ1-5; no reliable D call. CDR1 DFQATT and CDR2 SNEGSKA come from the germline V gene (reference sequence). V shed 3 bases and J shed 5 bases, with 11 bases lying between them. The CDR3 has 13 residues. The CDR3 sequence: CSASRFRDQPQHF. CDR3 bases: TGCAGTGCTAGTAGGTTTAGGGATCAGCCCCAGCATTTT.

This clonotype has more than one count but fewer than ten. The J gene is TRBJ2-3, the V gene TRBV20-1, with D possibly matching TRBD2 (6 bases). V lost 0 bases, J lost 2 bases, and 9 bases lay in between. This CDR3 has 14 residues. From germline, CDR1 is DFQATT and CDR2 SNEGSKA (reference sequence). Written as DNA, the CDR3 is TGCAGTGCTAGAGATGGACTATCCACAGATACGCAGTATTTT. Residues: CSARDGLSTDTQYF.

This clonotype was found many times. The chain links TRBV11-3 to TRBJ1-3; a weak D match, TRBD1 (5 bases). V gave up 5 bases and J gave up 6 bases, with 11 bases separating them. The CDR3 extends over 13 amino acids. Germline V gene sequence: CDR1 SGHNT, CDR2 YENEEA. This CDR3 reads CASSPGPLNTIYF. DNA for the CDR3: TGTGCCAGCAGCCCGGGACCCCTAAACACCATATATTTT.

This clonotype was picked up many times. The chain couples TRBV6-2 or TRBV6-3 to TRBJ2-6; D is possibly TRBD1 (5 bases). The length of the CDR3 is 17 residues. Germline CDR1 MNHEY, CDR2 SVGEGT. The V end was cut by 2 bases, the J end by 0 bases, with 11 bases between. The CDR3: CASSYRTFSSGANVLTF. CDR3 in DNA: TGTGCCAGCAGTTACAGGACATTTTCCTCTGGGGCCAACGTCCTGACTTTC.

The gene calls are TRBV20-1 and TRBJ2-7, with 12 bases matching TRBD2. The CDR3 has 11 amino acids. Germline trimming cut 7 bases from V and 6 bases from J; bases unmatched to any gene: 1. Germline V gives CDR1 DFQATT, CDR2 SNEGSKA (reference sequence). The CDR3 loop reads CSVLAGGEQYF. Here the CDR3 DNA reads TGCAGTGTACTAGCGGGAGGCGAGCAGTACTTC.

This clonotype was counted ten times or more. Germline and junction disagree at one end, which may indicate a read error. The chain couples TRBV4-1 to TRBJ1-4; D gene ambiguous. The CDR3 runs to 12 residues. Germline-derived CDR1 and CDR2 are MGHRA and YSYEKL. The CDR3 region has the DNA TGTGCCAGCAGCCAAGCAGGTGAAAAACTGTTTTTT. Translation: CASSQAGEKLFF.

This clonotype was counted at least ten times. The chain carries TRBV9 and TRBJ2-7, with a weak D call TRBD2 (6 bases). The V gene's germline CDR1 is SGDLS and CDR2 YYNGEE. The germline V and J ends were trimmed by 2 bases and 3 bases, with 15 bases remaining between them. The CDR3 length is 15 residues. This chain's CDR3 is CASSVVPTGVYEQYF. DNA for the CDR3: TGTGCCAGCAGCGTGGTTCCTACGGGGGTCTACGAGCAGTACTTC.

This chain links TRBV6-1 with TRBJ2-7; 7 positions agree with TRBD2. Germline CDR1 and CDR2: MNHNS and SASEGT. The CDR3 totals 15 residues. Germline trimming cut 2 bases from V and 6 bases from J; bases unmatched to any gene: 10. The CDR3 DNA follows: TGTGCCAGCAGTGAACTAGCGGATCGTACTTTCGAGCAGTACTTC. It is translated as CASSELADRTFEQYF.

A word on this clonotype: A much larger clone lies one base from this, so it may be a read error. V and J are TRBV30 and TRBJ2-1; 13 nucleotides match TRBD2. Germline loops: CDR1 GTSNPN, CDR2 SVGIG (reference sequence). CDR3 length: 14 amino acids. CDR3 in DNA: TGTGCCGTCGACGGGACTAGCGGGGCGGGGCGGCAGCTCTTC. Protein product: CAVDGTSGAGRQLF. Filled out from reference TRBV30 and TRBJ2-1, the complete variable domain reads SQTIHQWPATLVQPVGSPLSLECTVEGTSNPNLYWYRQAAGRGLQLLFYSVGIGQISSEVPQNLSASRPQDRQFILSSKKLLLSDSGFYLCAVDGTSGAGRQLFGPGTRLTVL.

This clonotype came up many times. This chain uses TRBV7-9 with TRBJ2-7; D tentatively reads TRBD1 or TRBD2 (5 bases each). The CDR3 sequence is 14 residues long. Germline values: CDR1 SEHNR, CDR2 FQNEAQ (reference sequence). Trimming took 4 bases from V and 6 from J, leaving 16 bases between them. The CDR3 DNA reads TGTGCCAGCAGCTCGGGGAGTCAGGGCGTCGAGCAGTACTTC. As protein: CASSSGSQGVEQYF.

This sequence joins TRBV5-4 and TRBJ2-7; D gene ambiguous. CDR1 SGHNT and CDR2 YYREEE come from the germline V gene (reference sequence). This CDR3 has 13 residues. The CDR3 here is CAITPGPTYEQYF. In DNA form, the CDR3 reads TGTGCTATCACTCCGGGCCCTACCTACGAGCAGTACTTC.

This clonotype showed up many times. A junction boundary mismatches the germline segment, possibly from a read error. The chain employs TRBV3-1 and TRBJ2-7; 7 nucleotides match TRBD1. This CDR3 region has 16 residues. Germline CDR1 reads LGHDT; CDR2 reads YNNKEL (reference sequence). CDR3 residues: CASSEDLTGRAYEQYF. As DNA, the CDR3 is TGTGCCAGCAGCGAAGACCTGACAGGGAGAGCCTACGAGCAGTACTTC.

This clonotype appeared a few times. The rearrangement joins TRBV7-8 to TRBJ1-2, with TRBD1 identical over 10 bases. This CDR3 is 15 amino acids long. Germline V lookup: CDR1 SGHVS, CDR2 FQNEAQ. With V trimmed by 5 bases and J by 3 bases, 6 bases remained unmatched. The CDR3 region has the DNA TGTGCCAGCAGCCAGACGGACAGGGGGGACTATGGCTACACCTTC. Amino acid sequence: CASSQTDRGDYGYTF.

The chain uses TRBV7-3 and TRBJ2-1; possibly TRBD1 for D (8 bases). V gave up 5 bases and J gave up 4 bases, with 15 bases separating them. This CDR3 has 15 residues. The germline V gene has CDR1 SGHTA and CDR2 FQGTGA. The CDR3 is CASSIQGGLYNEQFF. CDR3 in DNA: TGTGCCAGCAGCATACAGGGGGGGCTTTACAATGAGCAGTTCTTC.

There are many counts of this clonotype. The chain employs TRBV30 and TRBJ1-4, with TRBD1 as a possible D gene (6 bases). Per the germline V gene, CDR1 is GTSNPN and CDR2 is SVGIG (reference sequence). V was trimmed by 2 bases and J by 6 bases, leaving 16 bases between them. This CDR3 has 15 amino acids. The CDR3 is CAWSRRTAADEKLFF. CDR3 DNA: TGTGCCTGGAGTCGAAGGACAGCGGCGGATGAAAAACTGTTTTTT.